Listed below are T cell receptor beta chains from one sample, sequenced in a study of radiotherapy plus CTLA-4 blockade in lung cancer. TCRdb keeps only in-frame clones here, not all; method: immunoSEQ multiplex PCR. The sample lists approximately 81,000 clones; around 78% were seen once. Specimen: peripheral blood, collected from a patient treated with radiotherapy plus ipilimumab. Source of these receptors: a human donor with non-small cell lung cancer who had a partial response to radiotherapy plus ipilimumab. Some clones in this sample may be carry-over from other donors' samples. The CDR3 runs from the conserved cysteine through the conserved F or W. Each record gives: J gene, V gene, clone size, D gene, CDR3 DNA, CDR3 protein. A D gene is named only where the DNA matches it firmly. Clone sizes are given selectively: once, few, many, or a class where the clone is expanded.

J gene: TRBJ1-1
V gene: TRBV5-1
clone size: .
D gene: .
CDR3 DNA: TGCGCCAGCAGCTTGGGACAGATGAACACTGAAGCTTTCTTT
CDR3 protein: CASSLGQMNTEAFF

J gene: TRBJ1-2
V gene: TRBV4-2
clone size: .
D gene: TRBD1
CDR3 DNA: TGTGCCAGCAGCCAAGGGGCCGGGACAGGGGCTACGAACTATGGCTACACCTTC
CDR3 protein: CASSQGAGTGATNYGYTF

J gene: TRBJ1-1
V gene: TRBV7-4
clone size: .
D gene: .
CDR3 DNA: TGTGCCAGGCGGATAACAGGGAAAATCCTCCCTGAAGCTTTCTTT
CDR3 protein: CARRITGKILPEAFF

J gene: TRBJ2-1
V gene: TRBV18
clone size: .
D gene: TRBD2
CDR3 DNA: TGTGCCAGCTCACCAGGAGCGGGAGGCTACAATGAGCAGTTCTTC
CDR3 protein: CASSPGAGGYNEQFF

J gene: TRBJ1-2
V gene: TRBV18
clone size: once
D gene: TRBD1
CDR3 DNA: TGTGCCAGCTCACGGACAGGGACGAAGAATGGCTACACCTTC
CDR3 protein: CASSRTGTKNGYTF

J gene: TRBJ2-7
V gene: TRBV28
clone size: .
D gene: .
CDR3 DNA: TGTGCCACCACGACAGGAACCTACGAGCAGTACTTC
CDR3 protein: CATTTGTYEQYF

J gene: TRBJ1-5
V gene: TRBV7-8
clone size: .
D gene: TRBD1
CDR3 DNA: TGTGCCAGCAGCGCCTCCGGGACAGGGGCTCAGCCCCAGCATTTT
CDR3 protein: CASSASGTGAQPQHF

J gene: TRBJ1-5
V gene: TRBV30
clone size: .
D gene: .
CDR3 DNA: TGTGCCTGGAGTGTAGGCACAGACAATCAGCCCCAGCATTTT
CDR3 protein: CAWSVGTDNQPQHF

J gene: TRBJ2-1
V gene: TRBV7-3
clone size: .
D gene: .
CDR3 DNA: TGTGCCAGCAGCTCAGGGCCAGCGACCAACAATGAGCAGTTCTTC
CDR3 protein: CASSSGPATNNEQFF

J gene: TRBJ1-3
V gene: TRBV21-1
clone size: few
D gene: .
CDR3 DNA: TGTGCCAGCACCCGAAGGCGGTGGTTCTCTGGAAACACCATATATTTT
CDR3 protein: CASTRRRWFSGNTIYF

J gene: TRBJ1-6
V gene: TRBV27
clone size: .
D gene: TRBD1
CDR3 DNA: TGTGCCAGCAGCCCCCCGGGACAGCCCGCCGGGGCCCTCCACTTT
CDR3 protein: CASSPPGQPAGALHF

J gene: TRBJ1-3
V gene: TRBV19
clone size: .
D gene: TRBD1
CDR3 DNA: TGTGCCAGTAGCCCCGACAGGGCCCCTGGAAACACCATATATTTT
CDR3 protein: CASSPDRAPGNTIYF

J gene: TRBJ2-3
V gene: TRBV7-3
clone size: .
D gene: .
CDR3 DNA: TGTGCCAGCAGCTTAAACGGGGTGACTAGTCTTACAGATACGCAGTATTTT
CDR3 protein: CASSLNGVTSLTDTQYF

J gene: TRBJ1-3
V gene: TRBV5-1
clone size: .
D gene: TRBD1
CDR3 DNA: TGCGCCAGCAGCTTACAGGGGTTCCGAGCTGATTCTGGAAACACCATATATTTT
CDR3 protein: CASSLQGFRADSGNTIYF

J gene: TRBJ2-1
V gene: TRBV5-1
clone size: .
D gene: .
CDR3 DNA: TGCGCCAGCAGCATATCAACAGTTTCCCCCCTGTCTGTTTACAATGAGCAGTTCTTC
CDR3 protein: CASSISTVSPLSVYNEQFF

J gene: TRBJ1-4
V gene: TRBV18
clone size: .
D gene: TRBD1
CDR3 DNA: TGTGCCAGCTCACCCGGGACAGATGAAAAACTGTTTTTT
CDR3 protein: CASSPGTDEKLFF

J gene: TRBJ1-1
V gene: TRBV11-3
clone size: .
D gene: .
CDR3 DNA: TGTGCCAGCAGCCGGACAGCGAACACTGAAGCTTTCTTT
CDR3 protein: CASSRTANTEAFF

J gene: TRBJ2-7
V gene: TRBV28
clone size: .
D gene: TRBD1
CDR3 DNA: TGTGCCAGCAGTAGGGACAGGGTCTCCTACGAGCAGTACTTC
CDR3 protein: CASSRDRVSYEQYF

J gene: TRBJ1-2
V gene: TRBV28
clone size: .
D gene: TRBD1
CDR3 DNA: TGTGCCAGCACTCAACCGGGACAGGGGGCGAGAGGCTACACCTTC
CDR3 protein: CASTQPGQGARGYTF

J gene: TRBJ1-4
V gene: TRBV6-1
clone size: .
D gene: .
CDR3 DNA: TGTGCCAGCAGTCCTTCGGGGTCGATGTGGGAAAAACTGTTTTTT
CDR3 protein: CASSPSGSMWEKLFF

J gene: TRBJ1-3
V gene: TRBV6-1
clone size: .
D gene: .
CDR3 DNA: TGTGCCAGCAGAGACACCTCCTCTGGAAACACCATATATTTT
CDR3 protein: CASRDTSSGNTIYF

J gene: TRBJ2-7
V gene: TRBV6-5
clone size: few
D gene: .
CDR3 DNA: TGTGCCAGCCGTATTTCCTACGAGCAGTACTTC
CDR3 protein: CASRISYEQYF

J gene: TRBJ2-3
V gene: TRBV28
clone size: .
D gene: TRBD2
CDR3 DNA: TGTGCCAGCAGTCGGGGGGGTATCCCAGATACGCAGTATTTT
CDR3 protein: CASSRGGIPDTQYF

J gene: TRBJ2-1
V gene: TRBV28
clone size: few
D gene: .
CDR3 DNA: TGTGCCAGCAGCACAACCCTGGACAGCTACTACTACAATGAGCAGTTCTTC
CDR3 protein: CASSTTLDSYYYNEQFF

J gene: TRBJ2-5
V gene: TRBV5-1
clone size: .
D gene: TRBD2
CDR3 DNA: TGCGCCAGCAGCTTGGGACTAGCGGGGGGGCAAGAGACCCAGTACTTC
CDR3 protein: CASSLGLAGGQETQYF

J gene: TRBJ2-5
V gene: TRBV11-2
clone size: .
D gene: TRBD2
CDR3 DNA: TGTGCCAGCAGCTTAAGGTTCCGACTAGCGGGAGGAAAAGAGACCCAGTACTTC
CDR3 protein: CASSLRFRLAGGKETQYF

J gene: TRBJ1-1
V gene: TRBV10-1
clone size: .
D gene: .
CDR3 DNA: TGCGCCAGCAGTGCCGAGGAGGATACTGAAGCTTTCTTT
CDR3 protein: CASSAEEDTEAFF

J gene: TRBJ2-1
V gene: TRBV4-2
clone size: few
D gene: .
CDR3 DNA: TGTGCCAGCAGCCAAGATCCCGGGGTCCTTTACAATGAGCAGTTCTTC
CDR3 protein: CASSQDPGVLYNEQFF

J gene: TRBJ2-3
V gene: TRBV5-1
clone size: .
D gene: TRBD2
CDR3 DNA: TGCGCCAGCAGCTTGTTTTTCCCTAGCGGGAGAGCTAGCACAGATACGCAGTATTTT
CDR3 protein: CASSLFFPSGRASTDTQYF

J gene: TRBJ2-3
V gene: TRBV16
clone size: .
D gene: .
CDR3 DNA: TGTGCCAGCAGCCAATGGGCCAGGGCGGCAGATACGCAGTATTTT
CDR3 protein: CASSQWARAADTQYF

J gene: TRBJ1-1
V gene: TRBV6-1
clone size: .
D gene: TRBD1
CDR3 DNA: TGTGCCAGCGGGGGACAGTTGAACACTGAAGCTTTCTTT
CDR3 protein: CASGGQLNTEAFF

J gene: TRBJ1-2
V gene: TRBV11-3
clone size: .
D gene: TRBD1
CDR3 DNA: TGTGCCAGCAGCTACACCGACAGGGGTGGATCTGGCTACACCTTC
CDR3 protein: CASSYTDRGGSGYTF

J gene: TRBJ2-7
V gene: TRBV7-2
clone size: .
D gene: TRBD1
CDR3 DNA: TGTGCCAGCAGCTTATCGACAGGGATTTCCTACGAGCAGTACTTC
CDR3 protein: CASSLSTGISYEQYF

J gene: TRBJ2-3
V gene: TRBV7-7
clone size: .
D gene: .
CDR3 DNA: TGTGCCAGCAGCTTAGCGGGGCCTGATACGCAGTATTTT
CDR3 protein: CASSLAGPDTQYF

J gene: TRBJ2-1
V gene: TRBV23-1
clone size: once
D gene: .
CDR3 DNA: TGCGCCAGCAGTCAACGGTGCAACCACAATGAGCAGTTCTTC
CDR3 protein: CASSQRCNHNEQFF

J gene: TRBJ2-3
V gene: TRBV7-3
clone size: .
D gene: .
CDR3 DNA: TGTGCCAGCAGCTTAAACAGGGCGGGCACAGATACGCAGTATTTT
CDR3 protein: CASSLNRAGTDTQYF

J gene: TRBJ2-2
V gene: TRBV6-5
clone size: .
D gene: .
CDR3 DNA: TGTGCCAGCAATTCGCGGGGGCCCACCGGGGAGCTGTTTTTT
CDR3 protein: CASNSRGPTGELFF

J gene: TRBJ1-2
V gene: TRBV5-6
clone size: .
D gene: .
CDR3 DNA: TGTGCCAGCAGTTTTGACATGAATGACGGCTACACCTTC
CDR3 protein: CASSFDMNDGYTF

J gene: TRBJ2-6
V gene: TRBV5-6
clone size: once
D gene: TRBD1
CDR3 DNA: TGTGCCAGCAGCTTGTTAGGACAGGGGGCGGGGGGGGCCAACGTCCTGACTTTC
CDR3 protein: CASSLLGQGAGGANVLTF

J gene: TRBJ2-5
V gene: TRBV7-9
clone size: .
D gene: TRBD2
CDR3 DNA: TGTGCCAGCAGCAGGGGACTAGCGGAAGAGACCCAGTACTTC
CDR3 protein: CASSRGLAEETQYF

J gene: TRBJ2-5
V gene: TRBV18
clone size: .
D gene: TRBD2
CDR3 DNA: TGTGCCAGCTCACCAGCGAGCGGGAGTTGGAGTTTGCGGGAGACCCAGTACTTC
CDR3 protein: CASSPASGSWSLRETQYF